This entry lists 8 T cell receptor beta chains sequenced from one sample in a study of blood T cell repertoires in COVID-19. Clones were read by immunoSEQ multiplex PCR, and TCRdb kept only the in-frame ones, dropping some. The repertoire holds 360,000 or so clones, with 85% to 90% as singletons. What was sequenced was peripheral blood. These receptors came from a man younger than 30 with active or convalescent COVID-19.

The J gene is TRBJ1-1, the V gene TRBV5-5; 8 bases are shared with TRBD1. J gave up 1 base and V 4 bases, and 6 bases lay outside the gene matches. The CDR3 is 15 amino acids. Germline CDR1 SGHKS, CDR2 YYEKEE (reference sequence). CDR3 DNA: TGTGCCAGCAGCCTGACGGGACAGGAGAACACTGAAGCTTTCTTT. The encoded protein is CASSLTGQENTEAFF.

The chain joins TRBV6-4 to TRBJ2-5, with D possibly matching TRBD1 (5 bases). Trimming took off 6 bases at V and 1 base at J, with 9 bases between the two ends. The CDR3 is 13 amino acids. From germline, CDR1 is MRHNA and CDR2 SNTAGT. CDR3: CASSVRVQETQYF. CDR3 DNA: TGTGCCAGCAGCGTCAGGGTCCAAGAGACCCAGTACTTC.

The chain combines TRBV12-3 or TRBV12-4 with TRBJ1-5; 7 positions match TRBD1. This CDR3 has 13 residues. The J segment lost 4 bases and the V segment lost 4 bases, leaving 1 base of the junction unmatched. The CDR3, as DNA: TGTGCCAGCAGTTCAGGGGGGAATCAGCCCCAGCATTTT. This translates into CASSSGGNQPQHF.

The genes are TRBV5-4 and TRBJ1-2, with D possibly TRBD1 on 6 matching bases. Per germline, CDR1 SGHNT and CDR2 YYREEE (reference sequence). CDR3 length equals 14 residues. With 1 base removed from V and 6 bases from J, the gap between germline ends came to 13 bases. CDR3 nucleotides: TGTGCCAGCAGCTTGAATGACAGGTGGCATGGCTACACCTTC. It is translated as CASSLNDRWHGYTF. The variable domain in full, completed from reference TRBV5-4 and TRBJ1-2, reads ETGVTQSPTHLIKTRGQQVTLRCSSQSGHNTVSWYQQALGQGPQFIFQYYREEENGRGNFPPRFSGLQFPNYSSELNVNALELDDSALYLCASSLNDRWHGYTFGSGTRLTVV.

This chain links TRBV4-3 with TRBJ1-5, with TRBD1 matching over 7 bases. This CDR3 comprises 16 residues. V gave up 4 bases and J gave up 6 bases; unmatched junction bases: 12. Germline loops: CDR1 LGHNA, CDR2 YSLEER. CDR3 sequence: CASSPSSTGNIQPQHF. The CDR3 DNA reads as TGCGCCAGCAGCCCCAGCTCGACAGGGAACATTCAGCCCCAGCATTTT.

This clone appeared once. The rearrangement joins TRBV27 to TRBJ1-5; maybe TRBD1 (5 bases). The CDR3 extends over 15 amino acids. Germline V gene data show CDR1 as MNHEY and CDR2 as SMNVEV (reference sequence). Trimming removed 5 bases at V and 9 bases at J, with 20 bases between. The CDR3 loop is CASSPTGTSAAPQHF. The CDR3 DNA follows: TGTGCCAGCAGTCCCACCGGGACTTCCGCTGCGCCCCAGCATTTT.

The genes are TRBV7-3 and TRBJ2-3, with 8 bases identical to TRBD2. CDR1 is SGHTA and CDR2 is FQGTGA in the germline V gene. The V segment lost 5 bases and the J segment 4 bases; nucleotides outside the gene matches: 8. There are 15 residues in the CDR3. CDR3 amino acids: CASSLTGGYSDTQYF. In DNA form, the CDR3 reads TGTGCCAGCAGCCTGACGGGGGGGTACTCAGATACGCAGTATTTT.

This clone was seen only once. The genes are TRBV19 and TRBJ2-7; 10 bases agree with TRBD2. With 2 bases clipped from V and 2 bases from J, the junction kept 9 bases outside the gene matches. Germline CDR1 reads LNHDA; CDR2 reads SQIVND (reference sequence). This CDR3 is 17 amino acids long. CDR3 in DNA: TGTGCCAGTAGTATAAGGGCTAGCGGGAGAGGAACCTACGAGCAGTACTTC. It codes for CASSIRASGRGTYEQYF. Full variable domain (remainder filled in from reference TRBV19 and TRBJ2-7): DGGITQSPKYLFRKEGQNVTLSCEQNLNHDAMYWYRQDPGQGLRLIYYSQIVNDFQKGDIAEGYSVSREKKESFPLTVTSAQKNPTAFYLCASSIRASGRGTYEQYFGPGTRLTVT.